One and the same sample provided the 25 T cell receptor beta chains below, sequenced in a study of vaccination and CD4 T cells after COVID-19. The Oncomine TCR Beta short-read assay generated sequence data from the DNA of cultured CD4+ T cells. From the PCR reads, TCRdb called clonotypes with MiXCR, one entry per CDR3 protein. The sample has 15,000 or so distinct CDR3 sequences, under 60% seen once. These receptors lack a known antigen. The treatment: roughly 10-day PBMC culture with coronavirus spike peptide pools or control peptides (ViraFEST assay). Here the sequenced sample was CD4+ T cells from blood, cultured in vitro, taken before SARS-CoV-2 vaccination. These receptors came from a human donor who had recovered from COVID-19.

This chain uses TRBV19 with TRBJ1-1; D remains unclear. Germline CDR1 reads LNHDA; CDR2 reads SQIVND (reference sequence). The V end was cut by 5 bases, the J end by 0 bases, with 7 bases between. The CDR3 has 13 residues. The CDR3 sequence is CASSLILNTEAFF. The DNA for the CDR3 is TGTGCCAGTAGTTTGATATTGAACACTGAAGCTTTCTTT. The variable domain in full, completed from reference TRBV19 and TRBJ1-1, reads DGGITQSPKYLFRKEGQNVTLSCEQNLNHDAMYWYRQDPGQGLRLIYYSQIVNDFQKGDIAEGYSVSREKKESFPLTVTSAQKNPTAFYLCASSLILNTEAFFGQGTRLTVV.

The chain is built from TRBV5-6 and TRBJ1-3; possible D gene TRBD1, 5 bases. The CDR3 extends over 13 amino acids. Germline assignment: CDR1 SGHDT and CDR2 YYEEEE. V lost 5 bases and J lost 6, with 12 bases in between. In nucleotides, the CDR3 is TGTGCCAGCAGGCACGACGGGGCAAACACCATATATTTT. As protein: CASRHDGANTIYF.

The rearrangement links TRBV5-1 to TRBJ1-2; 8 bases fit TRBD1. V gave up 4 bases and J gave up 2 bases; unmatched junction bases: 7. Germline V gene sequence: CDR1 SGHRS, CDR2 YFSETQ. The CDR3 totals 15 residues. CDR3 nucleotide sequence: TGCGCCAGCAGCACGCAGGGGGCTGGGAACTATGGCTACACCTTC. Amino acid sequence: CASSTQGAGNYGYTF.

This clonotype has more than one count but fewer than ten. This chain links TRBV6-1 with TRBJ1-1; TRBD1 agrees at 7 bases. Germline CDR1 reads MNHNS; CDR2 reads SASEGT. The CDR3 runs 13 residues. V lost 7 bases to trimming and J lost 7 bases; unmatched junction nucleotides: 9. The CDR3: CASTRGAFGEAFF. The CDR3 bases are TGTGCCAGCACCAGGGGGGCGTTCGGTGAAGCTTTCTTT.

The V and J genes are TRBV20-1 and TRBJ2-5; 13 nucleotides align to TRBD2. After removal of 1 base from V and 8 bases from J, the junction contained 13 bases not matched to a gene. This CDR3 contains 17 residues. Germline assignment: CDR1 DFQATT and CDR2 SNEGSKA (reference sequence). The CDR3 DNA follows: TGCAGTGCTAGAGGTCCAACCCCGGGACTAGCGGGGATAACCCAGTACTTC. Its protein product is CSARGPTPGLAGITQYF.

V usage is TRBV2 and J usage is TRBJ2-5, with TRBD1 matching over 7 bases. Trimming took 5 bases from V and 2 from J; bases not matched to a gene: 5. Germline lookup yields CDR1 SNHLY and CDR2 FYNNEI. This CDR3 contains 14 residues. CDR3 sequence (DNA): TGTGCCAGCAGTCCCGGGACAGTTCAAGAGACCCAGTACTTC. It yields the protein CASSPGTVQETQYF.

This chain uses TRBV6-1 with TRBJ1-2, with 8 bases matching TRBD1. Losses at the gene ends were 2 bases for V and 7 bases for J; bases not matched to a gene: 9. The CDR3 is 15 amino acids. Germline values: CDR1 MNHNS, CDR2 SASEGT. This CDR3 is CASSESQGAQVGYTF. In DNA form, the CDR3 reads TGTGCCAGCAGTGAATCGCAGGGGGCGCAGGTTGGCTACACCTTC.

This chain links TRBV6-5 with TRBJ2-7, with 7 bases identical to TRBD1. J was trimmed by 5 bases and V by 3 bases; bases with no gene match: 10. Germline assignment: CDR1 MNHEY and CDR2 SVGAGI. The CDR3 is 15 amino acids. In DNA, the CDR3 is TGTGCCAGCAGTTATTTGGGACAGAAGACCCACGAGCAGTACTTC. Residues: CASSYLGQKTHEQYF.

The J gene is TRBJ1-5, the V gene TRBV30, with a weak D call TRBD1 (5 bases). This CDR3 region has 13 residues. The V end was cut by 0 bases, the J end by 3 bases, with 6 bases between. CDR1 and CDR2 (germline): GTSNPN, SVGIG (reference sequence). The CDR3 bases are TGTGCCTGGAGTGTACAGGCCAATCAGCCCCAGCATTTT. Protein product: CAWSVQANQPQHF.

The rearrangement uses TRBV11-2 and TRBJ2-3; D is unresolved. The CDR3 is 12 amino acids. V was trimmed by 0 bases and J by 6 bases, leaving 4 bases between them. From germline, CDR1 is SGHAT and CDR2 FQNNGV. The CDR3 loop is CASSLDGDTQYF. CDR3 DNA sequence: TGTGCCAGCAGCTTAGATGGTGATACGCAGTATTTT.

The chain links TRBV28 to TRBJ1-6; TRBD1 is a possible D gene (6 bases). In germline, CDR1 is MDHEN, CDR2 SYDVKM. This CDR3 spans 13 amino acids. V was trimmed by 7 bases and J by 9 bases, leaving 13 bases between them. The CDR3 coding sequence is TGTGCCAGCACCGAACAGGGACCTTCACCCCTCCACTTT. As protein: CASTEQGPSPLHF.

The chain joins TRBV3-1 to TRBJ2-1; D not certain. V was shortened by 3 bases and J by 13 bases, with 4 bases between the two germline ends. Per germline, CDR1 LGHDT and CDR2 YNNKEL (reference sequence). The CDR3 has 9 amino acids. The CDR3 region is CASSHLQFF. The CDR3 DNA reads TGTGCCAGCAGCCACCTCCAGTTCTTC.

This chain joins TRBV6-1 and TRBJ1-1, with unresolved D. V was trimmed by 5 bases and J by 1 base, leaving 8 bases between them. The length of the CDR3 is 13 residues. Germline loops: CDR1 MNHNS, CDR2 SASEGT. As DNA, the CDR3 is TGTGCCAGCAGTACATGGGAGAACACTGAAGCTTTCTTT. Protein: CASSTWENTEAFF.

The chain uses TRBV20-1 and TRBJ2-5, with a possible D match to TRBD2 (6 bases). The CDR3 length is 13 residues. V gave up 2 bases and J gave up 5 bases, with 12 bases separating them. The germline CDR1 and CDR2 sequences are DFQATT and SNEGSKA (reference sequence). CDR3 protein: CSARPGGKETQYF. CDR3 nucleotide sequence: TGCAGTGCTAGACCTGGCGGGAAGGAGACCCAGTACTTC.

This clonotype was observed a handful of times. The rearrangement joins TRBV28 to TRBJ1-1, with no clear D. V was pared by 7 bases and J by 5 bases, with 11 bases between. The CDR3 covers 12 residues. Germline assignment: CDR1 MDHEN and CDR2 SYDVKM. CDR3 in DNA: TGTGCCAGCAAAAGGGTACGTACTGAAGCTTTCTTT. This sequence encodes CASKRVRTEAFF.

V usage is TRBV30 and J usage is TRBJ2-5, with 11 nucleotides matching TRBD2. With V trimmed by 7 bases and J by 3 bases, 4 bases remained unmatched. The CDR3 is made up of 13 amino acids. Per germline, CDR1 GTSNPN and CDR2 SVGIG (reference sequence). Here the CDR3 reads CALRLAGKETQYF. The DNA for the CDR3 is TGTGCCTTACGACTAGCGGGAAAAGAGACCCAGTACTTC.

This clonotype was detected only a few times. This sequence joins TRBV20-1 and TRBJ2-1; 10 positions agree with TRBD2. The CDR3 is 17 amino acids. Germline assignment: CDR1 DFQATT and CDR2 SNEGSKA (reference sequence). CDR3 amino acids: CSPSGGLLAGHINEQFF. The CDR3 DNA is TGCAGCCCATCGGGGGGGTTACTAGCGGGACACATCAATGAGCAGTTCTTC.

The chain recombines TRBV20-1 with TRBJ2-1; unclear D gene. This CDR3 is built from 13 residues. The germline V and J ends were trimmed by 3 bases and 8 bases, with 14 bases remaining between them. Per germline, CDR1 DFQATT and CDR2 SNEGSKA (reference sequence). The CDR3 here is CSARRRPIDEQFF. CDR3 DNA: TGCAGTGCTAGGAGAAGGCCGATAGATGAGCAGTTCTTC.

V and J are TRBV6-1 and TRBJ2-5; 11 bases align to TRBD2. The germline CDR1 and CDR2 sequences are MNHNS and SASEGT. The length of the CDR3 is 16 residues. V lost 2 bases, J lost 2 bases, and 4 bases stayed unmatched. The CDR3 region has the DNA TGTGCCAGCAGTGAATATGGGACTAGCGGACAAGAGACCCAGTACTTC. It codes for CASSEYGTSGQETQYF.

The chain employs TRBV2 and TRBJ1-6; 8 positions agree with TRBD1. With 9 bases clipped from V and 5 bases from J, the junction kept 6 bases outside the gene matches. CDR1 and CDR2 from the germline V gene are SNHLY and FYNNEI. The CDR3 is 14 residues long. The DNA of the CDR3 is TGTGCCAGTAGGGACAGGCGTAATAATTCACCCCTCCACTTT. Translated: CASRDRRNNSPLHF.

This clonotype has more than one count but fewer than ten. V usage is TRBV18 and J usage is TRBJ1-5, with D possibly matching TRBD1 (5 bases). This CDR3 region has 13 residues. Germline V gene data show CDR1 as KGHSH and CDR2 as LQKENI. Trimming cost V 6 bases and J 10 bases, with 16 bases left between them. DNA of the CDR3: TGTGCCAGCTCCCCAGGGCCAAATATACCCCAGCATTTT. It specifies CASSPGPNIPQHF.

The genes are TRBV4-2 and TRBJ2-3, with 7 bases fitting TRBD1. The CDR3 is 15 amino acids. The J segment lost 4 bases and the V segment lost 5 bases, leaving 9 bases of the junction unmatched. CDR1 is LGHNA and CDR2 is YNFKEQ in the germline V gene. CDR3 in amino acids: CASSTRTGRADTQYF. CDR3 DNA sequence: TGTGCCAGCAGCACCCGGACAGGTCGCGCAGATACGCAGTATTTT.

The rearrangement joins TRBV12-3 or TRBV12-4 to TRBJ2-5; D perhaps matches TRBD2 (6 bases). This CDR3 has 16 amino acids. V dropped 5 bases and J dropped 4 bases, with 20 bases sitting between them. CDR3: CASSLSNELGGETQYF. CDR3 DNA: TGTGCCAGCAGTCTCTCTAACGAGTTGGGAGGAGAGACCCAGTACTTC.

The genes are TRBV7-9 and TRBJ2-2; TRBD1 is a possible D gene (6 bases). Germline V CDR1 and CDR2: SEHNR, FQNEAQ (reference sequence). The CDR3 has 16 residues. The V end was cut by 6 bases, the J end by 1 base, with 15 bases between. The CDR3 loop is CASSRQDFQNTGELFF. CDR3 in DNA: TGTGCCAGCAGTAGACAGGACTTCCAGAACACCGGGGAGCTGTTTTTT. Filled out from reference TRBV7-9 and TRBJ2-2, the complete variable domain reads DTGVSQNPRHKITKRGQNVTFRCDPISEHNRLYWYRQTLGQGPEFLTYFQNEAQLEKSRLLSDRFSAERPKGSFSTLEIQRTEQGDSAMYLCASSRQDFQNTGELFFGEGSRLTVL.

V usage is TRBV15 and J usage is TRBJ2-3, with D perhaps matching TRBD1 or TRBD2 (5 bases each). Trimming shortened V by 0 bases and J by 4 bases, and 17 bases separated the two germline ends. Germline CDR1 is LNHNV and CDR2 is YYDKDF (reference sequence). The CDR3 spans 17 residues. CDR3 sequence: CATSRDRGQGLADTQYF. CDR3 bases: TGTGCCACCAGCAGAGATCGAGGGCAGGGTCTCGCAGATACGCAGTATTTT.